The 6 T cell receptor beta chains below all came from one sample that was sequenced in a study of identical twins. TCRdb re-called the 5' RACE reads through MiXCR, storing one row per CDR3 protein. This table holds fewer than 800,000 distinct CDR3 sequences, under 8.5% found once. This same sample was also part of a study on yellow fever vaccine responses in identical twins.

Sequencing used PBMCs. These receptors all stem from a woman between 18 and 29 years old in good health.

This clonotype was counted between two and nine times. The chain uses TRBV20-1 and TRBJ2-1; D gene uncertain. V gave up 1 base and J gave up 3 bases, with 10 bases separating them. The CDR3 contains 14 residues. Germline V gene lookup returns CDR1 DFQATT and CDR2 SNEGSKA (reference sequence). This CDR3 reads CSARVLGIYNEQFF. Here the CDR3 DNA reads TGCAGTGCTAGAGTTCTAGGGATCTACAATGAGCAGTTCTTC.

This chain connects TRBV7-9 to TRBJ2-3; weak D call: TRBD2 (5 bases). Trimming stripped 5 bases from V and 2 bases from J, with 8 bases between. Germline lookup yields CDR1 SEHNR and CDR2 FQNEAQ (reference sequence). This CDR3 contains 13 residues. The CDR3 DNA sequence: TGTGCCAGCAGCGGCCGGGACACAGATACGCAGTATTTT. This sequence encodes CASSGRDTDTQYF.

The J gene is TRBJ2-5, the V gene TRBV12-3 or TRBV12-4; D is uncertain. Trimming took 1 base from V and 5 from J, leaving 11 bases between them. CDR3 length: 14 amino acids. The CDR3 region is CASSLVKESETQYF. CDR3 DNA: TGTGCCAGCAGTTTAGTGAAAGAATCGGAGACCCAGTACTTC.

This clonotype was picked up a small number of times. One end of the junction does not line up with germline, which may come from a read error. The chain links TRBV7-8 to TRBJ2-1; TRBD1 might be the D (6 bases). There are 15 residues in the CDR3. Per the germline V gene, CDR1 is SGHVS and CDR2 is FQNEAQ. CDR3 in DNA: TGTGCCAGCAGCACTTTCGGGACACCATTAATGTATGTGGTCTTC. It is translated as CASSTFGTPLMYVVF.

This clonotype was detected only a few times. The V and J genes are TRBV6-5 and TRBJ1-6, with TRBD1 as a possible D gene (6 bases). V shed 0 bases and J shed 4 bases, with 10 bases lying between them. The germline CDR1 and CDR2 sequences are MNHEY and SVGAGI. The CDR3 runs 16 residues. CDR3 residues: CASSYSDSQYNSPLHF. The CDR3 DNA reads TGTGCCAGCAGTTACTCGGACAGCCAATATAATTCACCCCTCCACTTT.

This clonotype was counted a few times. The V call is TRBV28, the J call TRBJ2-7; D may be TRBD1 (6 bases). The CDR3 is 15 amino acids. Deletions cut 5 bases from V and 1 base from J, with 15 bases between. CDR1 and CDR2 (germline): MDHEN, SYDVKM. CDR3 bases: TGTGCCAGCAGTCCAGGACAGTACCTATCCTACGAGCAGTACTTC. Residues: CASSPGQYLSYEQYF.